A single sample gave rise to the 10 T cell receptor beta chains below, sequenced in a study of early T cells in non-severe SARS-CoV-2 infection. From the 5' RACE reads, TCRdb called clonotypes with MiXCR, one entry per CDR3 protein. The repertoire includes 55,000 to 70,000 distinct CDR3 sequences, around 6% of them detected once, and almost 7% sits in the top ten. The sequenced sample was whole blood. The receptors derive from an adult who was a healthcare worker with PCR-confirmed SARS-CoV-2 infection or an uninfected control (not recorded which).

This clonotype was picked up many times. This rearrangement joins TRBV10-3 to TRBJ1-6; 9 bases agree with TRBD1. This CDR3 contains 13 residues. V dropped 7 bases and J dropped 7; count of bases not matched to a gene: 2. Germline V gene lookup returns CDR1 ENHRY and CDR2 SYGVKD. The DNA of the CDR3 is TGTGCCATCATGGGGACAGGGAATTCACCCCTCCACTTT. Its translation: CAIMGTGNSPLHF.

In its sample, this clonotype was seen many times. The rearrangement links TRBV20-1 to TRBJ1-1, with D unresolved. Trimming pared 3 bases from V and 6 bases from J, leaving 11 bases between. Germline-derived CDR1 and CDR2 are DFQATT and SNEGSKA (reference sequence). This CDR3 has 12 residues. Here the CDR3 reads CSASTLAAEAFF. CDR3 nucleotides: TGCAGTGCTAGCACCCTGGCGGCTGAAGCTTTCTTT.

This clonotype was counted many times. The CDR3 region has the DNA TGCAGTGCTAGAGGGGGCGGAACAGATACGCAGTATTTT. This sequence encodes CSARGGGTDTQYF. The genes are TRBV20-1 and TRBJ2-3; D possibly corresponds to TRBD1 (5 bases). CDR1 is DFQATT and CDR2 is SNEGSKA in the germline V gene (reference sequence). Trimming took 1 base from V and 3 from J, leaving 8 bases between them. The CDR3 is 13 amino acids.

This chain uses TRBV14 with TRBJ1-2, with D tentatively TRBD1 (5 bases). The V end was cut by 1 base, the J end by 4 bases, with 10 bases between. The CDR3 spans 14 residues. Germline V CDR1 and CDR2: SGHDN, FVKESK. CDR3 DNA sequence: TGTGCCAGCAGCCAAGCCGGGACGGCCTATGGCTACACCTTC. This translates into CASSQAGTAYGYTF.

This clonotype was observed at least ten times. The CDR3: CATSGTETYYGYTF. Written as DNA, the CDR3 is TGTGCCACCAGCGGGACAGAGACTTACTATGGCTACACCTTC. The V and J genes are TRBV15 and TRBJ1-2; 7 positions agree with TRBD1. The CDR3 loop spans 14 amino acids. CDR1 is LNHNV and CDR2 is YYDKDF in the germline V gene (reference sequence). V shed 5 bases and J 3 bases; nucleotides not matched to a gene: 6.

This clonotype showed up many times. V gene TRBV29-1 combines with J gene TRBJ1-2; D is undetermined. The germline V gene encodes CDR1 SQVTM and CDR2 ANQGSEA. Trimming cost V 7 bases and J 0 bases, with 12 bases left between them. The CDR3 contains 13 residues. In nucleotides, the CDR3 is TGCAGCGCAGGACTGAAGTCTAACTATGGCTACACCTTC. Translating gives CSAGLKSNYGYTF.

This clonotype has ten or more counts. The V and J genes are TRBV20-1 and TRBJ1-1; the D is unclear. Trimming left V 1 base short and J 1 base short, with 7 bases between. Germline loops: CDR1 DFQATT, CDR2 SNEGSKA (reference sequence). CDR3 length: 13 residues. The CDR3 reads CSARGAENTEAFF. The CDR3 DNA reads TGCAGTGCTAGAGGGGCGGAGAACACTGAAGCTTTCTTT.

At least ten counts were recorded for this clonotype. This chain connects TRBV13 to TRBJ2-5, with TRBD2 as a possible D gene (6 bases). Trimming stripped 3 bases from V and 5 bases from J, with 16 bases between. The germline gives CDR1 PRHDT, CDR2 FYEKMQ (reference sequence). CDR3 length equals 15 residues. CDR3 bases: TGTGCCAGCAGCTTGGCGACGGAGGGCAGGGAGACCCAGTACTTC. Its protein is CASSLATEGRETQYF.

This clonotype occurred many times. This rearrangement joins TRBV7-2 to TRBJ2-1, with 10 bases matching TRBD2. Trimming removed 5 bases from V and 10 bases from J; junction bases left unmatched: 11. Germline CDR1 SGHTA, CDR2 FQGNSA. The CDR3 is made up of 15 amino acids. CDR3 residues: CASSRSLAGEGEQFF. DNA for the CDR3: TGTGCCAGCAGCCGATCCCTAGCGGGGGAAGGGGAGCAGTTCTTC.

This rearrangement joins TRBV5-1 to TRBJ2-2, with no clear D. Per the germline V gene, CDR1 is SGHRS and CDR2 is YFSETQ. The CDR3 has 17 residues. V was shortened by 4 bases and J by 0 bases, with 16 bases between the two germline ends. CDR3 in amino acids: CASSPPRLSANTGELFF. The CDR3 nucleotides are TGCGCCAGCAGCCCCCCTCGATTATCCGCGAACACCGGGGAGCTGTTTTTT.